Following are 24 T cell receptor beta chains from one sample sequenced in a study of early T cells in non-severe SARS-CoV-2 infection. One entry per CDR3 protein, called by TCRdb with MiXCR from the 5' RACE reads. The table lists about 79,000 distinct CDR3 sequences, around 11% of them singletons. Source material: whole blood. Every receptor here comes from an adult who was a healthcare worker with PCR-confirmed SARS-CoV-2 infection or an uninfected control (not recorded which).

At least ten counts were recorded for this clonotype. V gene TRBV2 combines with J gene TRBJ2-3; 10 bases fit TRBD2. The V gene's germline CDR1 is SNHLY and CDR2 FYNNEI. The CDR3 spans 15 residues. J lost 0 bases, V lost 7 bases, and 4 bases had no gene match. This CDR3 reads CASTSGGTSTDTQYF. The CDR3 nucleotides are TGTGCCAGCACTAGCGGGGGCACTAGCACAGATACGCAGTATTTT.

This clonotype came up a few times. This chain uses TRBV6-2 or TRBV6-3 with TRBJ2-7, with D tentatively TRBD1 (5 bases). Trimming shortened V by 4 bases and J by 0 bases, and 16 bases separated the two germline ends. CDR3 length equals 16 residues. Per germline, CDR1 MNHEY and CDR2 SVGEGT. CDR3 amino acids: CASSSISRTSSYEQYF. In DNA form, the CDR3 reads TGTGCCAGCAGTTCAATCTCCCGGACAAGCTCCTACGAGCAGTACTTC.

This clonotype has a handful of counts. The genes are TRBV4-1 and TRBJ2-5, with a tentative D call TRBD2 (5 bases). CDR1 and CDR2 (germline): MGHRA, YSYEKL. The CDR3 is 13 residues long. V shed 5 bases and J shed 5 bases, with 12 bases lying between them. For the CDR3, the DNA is TGCGCCAGCAGCTACGGACTGGCGGAGACCCAGTACTTC. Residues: CASSYGLAETQYF.

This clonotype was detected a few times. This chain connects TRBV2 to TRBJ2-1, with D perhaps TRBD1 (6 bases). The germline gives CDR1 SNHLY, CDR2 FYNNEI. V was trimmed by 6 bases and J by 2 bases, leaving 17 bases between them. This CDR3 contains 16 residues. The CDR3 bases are TGTGCCAGCAGAGCTTGGCCAGGGGTGACCTACAATGAGCAGTTCTTC. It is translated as CASRAWPGVTYNEQFF.

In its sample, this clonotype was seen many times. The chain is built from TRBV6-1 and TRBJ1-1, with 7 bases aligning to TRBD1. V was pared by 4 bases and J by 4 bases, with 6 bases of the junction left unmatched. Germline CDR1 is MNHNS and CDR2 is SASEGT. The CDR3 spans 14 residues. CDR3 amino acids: CASSADRVGTEAFF. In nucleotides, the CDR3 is TGTGCCAGCAGTGCCGACAGGGTCGGCACTGAAGCTTTCTTT.

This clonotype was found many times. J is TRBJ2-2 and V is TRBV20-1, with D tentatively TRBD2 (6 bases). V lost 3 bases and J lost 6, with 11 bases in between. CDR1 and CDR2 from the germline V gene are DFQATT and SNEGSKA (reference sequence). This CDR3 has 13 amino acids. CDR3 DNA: TGCAGTGCTAGTCCTGGGACTGCCGGGGAGCTGTTTTTT. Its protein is CSASPGTAGELFF.

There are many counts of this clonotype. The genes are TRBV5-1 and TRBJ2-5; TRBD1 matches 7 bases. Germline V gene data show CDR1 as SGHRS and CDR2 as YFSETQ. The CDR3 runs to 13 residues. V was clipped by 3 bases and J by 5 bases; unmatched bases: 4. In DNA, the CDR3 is TGCGCCAGCAGCTACAGGGGACCCGAGACCCAGTACTTC. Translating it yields CASSYRGPETQYF. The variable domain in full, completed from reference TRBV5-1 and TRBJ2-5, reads KAGVTQTPRYLIKTRGQQVTLSCSPISGHRSVSWYQQTPGQGLQFLFEYFSETQRNKGNFPGRFSGRQFSNSRSEMNVSTLELGDSALYLCASSYRGPETQYFGPGTRLLVL.

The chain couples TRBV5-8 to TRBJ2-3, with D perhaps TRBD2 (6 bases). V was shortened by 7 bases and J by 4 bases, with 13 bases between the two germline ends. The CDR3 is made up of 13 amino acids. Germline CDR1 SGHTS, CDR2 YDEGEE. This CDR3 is CASRARDSDTQYF. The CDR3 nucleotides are TGTGCCAGCCGCGCGCGGGACTCAGATACGCAGTATTTT.

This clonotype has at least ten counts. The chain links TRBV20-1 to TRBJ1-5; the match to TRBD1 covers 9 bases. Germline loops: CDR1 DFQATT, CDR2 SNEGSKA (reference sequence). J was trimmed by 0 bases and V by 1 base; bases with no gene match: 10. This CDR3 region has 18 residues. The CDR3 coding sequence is TGCAGTGCTAGAGCGGGGGGACAGGGTGGCAATAGCAATCAGCCCCAGCATTTT. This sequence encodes CSARAGGQGGNSNQPQHF.

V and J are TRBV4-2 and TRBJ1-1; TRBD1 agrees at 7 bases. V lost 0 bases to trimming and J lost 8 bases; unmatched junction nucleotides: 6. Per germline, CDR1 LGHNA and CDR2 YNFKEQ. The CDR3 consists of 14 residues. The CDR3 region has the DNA TGTGCCAGCAGCCAAGATAGGGGGCTGGGAGAAGCTTTCTTT. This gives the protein CASSQDRGLGEAFF.

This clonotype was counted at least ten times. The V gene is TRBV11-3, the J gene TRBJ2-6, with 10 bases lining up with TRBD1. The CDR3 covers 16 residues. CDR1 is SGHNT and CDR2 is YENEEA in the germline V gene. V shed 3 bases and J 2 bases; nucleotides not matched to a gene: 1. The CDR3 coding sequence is TGTGCCAGCAGCTTTGGACAGGGGGCTGGGGCCAACGTCCTGACTTTC. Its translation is CASSFGQGAGANVLTF.

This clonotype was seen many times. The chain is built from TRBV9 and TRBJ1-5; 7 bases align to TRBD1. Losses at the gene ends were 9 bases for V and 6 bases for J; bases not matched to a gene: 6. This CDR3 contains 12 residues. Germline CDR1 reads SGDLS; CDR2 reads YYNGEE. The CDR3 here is CATLTGTQPQHF. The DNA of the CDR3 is TGTGCCACCCTGACAGGGACTCAGCCCCAGCATTTT.

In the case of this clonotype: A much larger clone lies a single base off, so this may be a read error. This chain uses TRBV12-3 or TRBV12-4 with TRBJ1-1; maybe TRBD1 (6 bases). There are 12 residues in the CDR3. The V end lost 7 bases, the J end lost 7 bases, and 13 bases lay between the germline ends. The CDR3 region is CASMKGGDEAFF. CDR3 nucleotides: TGTGCCAGCATGAAGGGGGGTGATGAAGCTTTCTTT.

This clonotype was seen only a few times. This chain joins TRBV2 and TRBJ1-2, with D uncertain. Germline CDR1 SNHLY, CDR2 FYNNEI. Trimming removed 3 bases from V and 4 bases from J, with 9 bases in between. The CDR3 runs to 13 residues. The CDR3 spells CASSEEASYGYTF. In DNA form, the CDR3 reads TGTGCCAGCAGTGAGGAGGCCAGCTATGGCTACACCTTC.

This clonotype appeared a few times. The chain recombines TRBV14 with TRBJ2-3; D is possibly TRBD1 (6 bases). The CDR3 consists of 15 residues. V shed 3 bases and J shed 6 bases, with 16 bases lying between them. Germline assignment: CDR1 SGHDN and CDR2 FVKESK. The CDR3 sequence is CASSHGQRWGDTQYF. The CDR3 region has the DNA TGTGCCAGCAGCCATGGACAGAGATGGGGGGATACGCAGTATTTT.

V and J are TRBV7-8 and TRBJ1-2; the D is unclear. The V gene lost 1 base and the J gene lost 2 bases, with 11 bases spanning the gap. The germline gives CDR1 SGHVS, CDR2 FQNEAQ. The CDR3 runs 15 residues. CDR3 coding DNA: TGTGCCAGCAGCTTAGTCGGTGGGCCGAACTATGGCTACACCTTC. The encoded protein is CASSLVGGPNYGYTF.

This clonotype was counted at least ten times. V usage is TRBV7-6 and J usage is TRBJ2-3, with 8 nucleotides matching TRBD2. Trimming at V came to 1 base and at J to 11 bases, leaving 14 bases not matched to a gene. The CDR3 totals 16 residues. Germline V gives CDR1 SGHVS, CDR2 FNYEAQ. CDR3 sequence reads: CASSLDSGTSARGQYF. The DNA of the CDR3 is TGTGCCAGCAGCTTAGACTCCGGGACTAGTGCTCGGGGGCAGTATTTT. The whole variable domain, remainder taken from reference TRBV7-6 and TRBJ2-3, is GAGVSQSPRYKVTKRGQDVALRCDPISGHVSLYWYRQALGQGPEFLTYFNYEAQQDKSGLPNDRFSAERPEGSISTLTIQRTEQRDSAMYRCASSLDSGTSARGQYFGPGTRLTVL.

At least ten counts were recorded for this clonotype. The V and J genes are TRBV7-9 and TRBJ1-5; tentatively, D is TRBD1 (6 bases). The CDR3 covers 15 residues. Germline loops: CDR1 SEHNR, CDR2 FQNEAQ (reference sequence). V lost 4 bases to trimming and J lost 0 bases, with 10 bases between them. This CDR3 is CASSSPDSSNQPQHF. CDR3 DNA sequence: TGTGCCAGCAGCTCCCCGGACAGTAGCAATCAGCCCCAGCATTTT.

The CDR3 loop is CASSLPDGGTDTQYF. The CDR3 DNA sequence: TGTGCCAGCAGCTTACCGGACGGGGGCACAGATACGCAGTATTTT. The V call is TRBV7-2, the J call TRBJ2-3, with D maybe TRBD2 (5 bases). The CDR3 length is 15 residues. The germline CDR1 and CDR2 sequences are SGHTA and FQGNSA. Deletions cut 2 bases from V and 1 base from J, with 10 bases between.

In DNA, the CDR3 is TGTGCCAGCAGTCCCAGGGGGGGTGTCTACGAGCAGTACTTC. Encoded protein: CASSPRGGVYEQYF. This chain joins TRBV12-3 or TRBV12-4 and TRBJ2-7; D might be TRBD1 or TRBD2, each matching 7 bases. The CDR3 has 14 amino acids. V lost 5 bases and J 3 bases, leaving 14 bases between the germline ends.

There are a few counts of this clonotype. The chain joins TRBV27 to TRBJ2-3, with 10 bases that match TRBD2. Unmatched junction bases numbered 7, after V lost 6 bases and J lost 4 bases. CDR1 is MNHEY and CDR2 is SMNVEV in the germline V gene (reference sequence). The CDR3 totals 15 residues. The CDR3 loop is CASSKRGGGPDTQYF. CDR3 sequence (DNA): TGTGCCAGCAGCAAGCGGGGGGGTGGCCCAGATACGCAGTATTTT.

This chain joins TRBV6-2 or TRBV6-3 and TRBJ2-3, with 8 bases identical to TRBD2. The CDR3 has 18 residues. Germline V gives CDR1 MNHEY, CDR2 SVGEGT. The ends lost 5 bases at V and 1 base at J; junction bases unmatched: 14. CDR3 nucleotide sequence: TGTGCCAGCAGTACCCCCCCGGGGGGGCGAGGGGGCACAGATACGCAGTATTTT. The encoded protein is CASSTPPGGRGGTDTQYF.

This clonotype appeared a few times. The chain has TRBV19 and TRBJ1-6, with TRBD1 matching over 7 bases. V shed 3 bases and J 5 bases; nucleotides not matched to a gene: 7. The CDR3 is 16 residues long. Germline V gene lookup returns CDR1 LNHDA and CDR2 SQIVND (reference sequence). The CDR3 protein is CASSIRQGGNNSPLHF. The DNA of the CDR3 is TGTGCCAGTAGTATTCGACAGGGCGGGAATAATTCACCCCTCCACTTT.

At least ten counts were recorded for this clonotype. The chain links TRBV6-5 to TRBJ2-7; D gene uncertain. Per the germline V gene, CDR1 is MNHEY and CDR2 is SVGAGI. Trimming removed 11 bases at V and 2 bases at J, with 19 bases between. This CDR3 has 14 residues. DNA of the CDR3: TGTGCCGCTGGTTCTCCGAGGATAGCCTACGAGCAGTACTTC. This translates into CAAGSPRIAYEQYF.